This T cell receptor beta chain came from a study of blood T cell repertoires in COVID-19. Study background: T cells, B-cell-depleted T cells, or PBMCs provided the cDNA or gDNA that served as material.

As originally analysed: Estimated nucleated cell counts came from reference gene primer amplification. Sequenced by immunoSEQ multiplex PCR; TCRdb stores in-frame clones only, minus some. V and J calls plus clone size are reproduced from that table; the DNA served to infer D and trimming. The table has hundreds of thousands of clones, 88% seen once. Followed over time, Seattle patients had been enrolled while infection was active. The CDR3 has 17 amino acids. The junction had 8 bases not matched to a gene; V was cut back by 0 bases and J by 1 base. Looked up from germline, CDR1 is SGHRS and CDR2 is YFSETQ.

This TCR came from a woman in her 70s with COVID-19, enrolled during active disease. The chain links TRBV5-1 to TRBJ2-3, with 7 bases aligning to TRBD2. Sequenced sample: peripheral blood. Written as DNA, the CDR3 is TGCGCCAGCAGCTTGGGAGGACTAGGGGTTGGCACAGATACGCAGTATTTT. This encodes CASSLGGLGVGTDTQYF.